One and the same sample provided the 4 T cell receptor beta chains below, sequenced in a study of regulatory T cells in long-lasting Graves disease. Specified time point: newly diagnosed GD, antithyroid drugs for less than 3 months. From RNA extracted from PBMCs, the TCR library was made. Building of the TCR beta libraries involved iRepertoire HTBI primers and Arm-PCR of CDR3 regions. TCRdb fed the multiplex PCR reads into MiXCR, producing one record per CDR3 protein. The sample lists a few hundred thousand distinct CDR3 sequences, about 13% seen once, with roughly 9.7% in the top ten. This sample also appeared in a second study, on T cells in Graves' hyperthyroidism and ophthalmopathy.

The specimen was peripheral blood mononuclear cells (PBMCs), collected at new diagnosis, from a patient treated with antithyroid drugs. The receptors come from a man younger than 40 with Graves disease.

The CDR3 region has the DNA TGTGCCAGCAGCCCCGACAGATACAGCTCTGGGGCCAACGTCCTGACTTTC. Residues: CASSPDRYSSGANVLTF. The chain employs TRBV6-1 and TRBJ2-6; maybe TRBD1 (5 bases). This CDR3 is built from 17 residues. The V gene's germline CDR1 is MNHNS and CDR2 SASEGT. V lost 6 bases to trimming and J lost 0 bases, with 15 bases between them.

The CDR3 DNA reads TGTGCCAGCTCACCGGCGGACAGGGATGGCTACACCTTC. Translated: CASSPADRDGYTF. The chain employs TRBV18 and TRBJ1-2; 8 bases fit TRBD1. The CDR3 covers 13 residues. Germline V lookup: CDR1 KGHSH, CDR2 LQKENI. The trim removed 3 bases at V and 6 bases at J, leaving 3 bases unmatched.

The rearrangement uses TRBV27 and TRBJ1-2; D possibly corresponds to TRBD1 (5 bases). The germline gives CDR1 MNHEY, CDR2 SMNVEV (reference sequence). V dropped 5 bases and J dropped 7 bases, with 14 bases sitting between them. This CDR3 spans 13 amino acids. The CDR3 nucleotides are TGTGCCAGCAGTCAACGGGGGGACGTTGGCTACACCTTC. As protein: CASSQRGDVGYTF.

This clonotype has more than one count but fewer than ten. The V gene is TRBV4-1, the J gene TRBJ1-1; D perhaps matches TRBD1 (6 bases). The V end lost 2 bases, the J end lost 7 bases, and 17 bases lay between the germline ends. This CDR3 has 15 amino acids. CDR1 is MGHRA and CDR2 is YSYEKL in the germline V gene. CDR3 amino acids: CASSQRTNRADEAFF. For the CDR3, the DNA is TGCGCCAGCAGCCAAAGGACCAACAGGGCGGATGAAGCTTTCTTT.